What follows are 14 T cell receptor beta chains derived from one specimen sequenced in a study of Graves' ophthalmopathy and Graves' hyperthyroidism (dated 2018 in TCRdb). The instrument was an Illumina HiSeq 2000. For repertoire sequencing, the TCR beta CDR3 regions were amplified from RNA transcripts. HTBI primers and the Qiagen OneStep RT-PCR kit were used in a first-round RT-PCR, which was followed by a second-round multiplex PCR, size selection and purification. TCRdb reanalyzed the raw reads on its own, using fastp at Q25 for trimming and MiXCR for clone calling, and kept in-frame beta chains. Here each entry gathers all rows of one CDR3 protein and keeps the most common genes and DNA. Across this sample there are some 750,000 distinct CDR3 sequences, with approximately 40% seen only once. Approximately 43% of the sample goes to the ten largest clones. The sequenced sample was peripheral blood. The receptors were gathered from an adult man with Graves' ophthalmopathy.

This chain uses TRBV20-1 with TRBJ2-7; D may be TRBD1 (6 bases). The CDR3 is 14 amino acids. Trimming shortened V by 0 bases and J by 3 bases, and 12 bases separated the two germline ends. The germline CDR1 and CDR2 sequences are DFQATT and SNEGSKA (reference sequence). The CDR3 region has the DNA TGCAGTGCTAGAGATTCACAGGGAATCTACGAGCAGTACTTC. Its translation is CSARDSQGIYEQYF.

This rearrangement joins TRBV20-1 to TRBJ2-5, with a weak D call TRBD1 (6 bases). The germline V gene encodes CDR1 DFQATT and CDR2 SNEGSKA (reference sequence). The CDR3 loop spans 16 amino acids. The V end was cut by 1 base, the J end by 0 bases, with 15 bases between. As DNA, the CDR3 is TGCAGTGCTAGAGTGACAGGCGTTAAGTACCAAGAGACCCAGTACTTC. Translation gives CSARVTGVKYQETQYF.

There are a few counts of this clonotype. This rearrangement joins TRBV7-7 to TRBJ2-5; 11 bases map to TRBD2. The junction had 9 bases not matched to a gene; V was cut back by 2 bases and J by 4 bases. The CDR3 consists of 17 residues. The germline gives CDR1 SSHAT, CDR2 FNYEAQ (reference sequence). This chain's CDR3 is CASSLRLAGGGAETQYF. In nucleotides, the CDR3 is TGTGCCAGCAGCTTAAGGCTAGCGGGGGGAGGAGCAGAGACCCAGTACTTC.

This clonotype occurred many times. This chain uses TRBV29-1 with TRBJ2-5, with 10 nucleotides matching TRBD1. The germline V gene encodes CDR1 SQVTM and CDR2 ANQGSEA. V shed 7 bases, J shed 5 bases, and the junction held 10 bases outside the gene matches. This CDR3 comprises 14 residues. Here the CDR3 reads CSARDRGRLETQYF. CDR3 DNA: TGCAGCGCCAGGGACAGGGGACGGTTGGAGACCCAGTACTTC. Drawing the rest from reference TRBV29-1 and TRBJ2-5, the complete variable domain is SAVISQKPSRDICQRGTSLTIQCQVDSQVTMMFWYRQQPGQSLTLIATANQGSEATYESGFVIDKFPISRPNLTFSTLTVSNMSPEDSSIYLCSARDRGRLETQYFGPGTRLLVL.

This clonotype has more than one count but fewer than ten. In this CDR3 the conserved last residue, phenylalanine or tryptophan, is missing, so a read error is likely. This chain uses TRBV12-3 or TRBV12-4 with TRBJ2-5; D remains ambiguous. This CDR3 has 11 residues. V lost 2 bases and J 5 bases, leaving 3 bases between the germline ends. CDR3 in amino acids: CASSLRETQYC. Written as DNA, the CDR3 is TGTGCCAGCAGTTTAAGGGAGACCCAGTACTGC.

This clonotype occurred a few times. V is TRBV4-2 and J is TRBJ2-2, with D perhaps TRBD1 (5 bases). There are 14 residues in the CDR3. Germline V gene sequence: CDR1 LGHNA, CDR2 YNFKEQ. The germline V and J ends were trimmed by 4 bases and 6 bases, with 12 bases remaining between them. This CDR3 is CASSLQGFAGELFF. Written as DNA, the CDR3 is TGTGCCAGCAGCCTTCAGGGTTTCGCCGGGGAGCTGTTTTTT.

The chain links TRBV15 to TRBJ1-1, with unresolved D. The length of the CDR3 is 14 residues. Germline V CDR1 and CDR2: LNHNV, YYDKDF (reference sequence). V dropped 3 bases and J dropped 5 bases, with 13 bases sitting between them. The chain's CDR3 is CATSSSAQVTEAFF. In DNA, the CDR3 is TGTGCCACCAGCAGCTCCGCCCAGGTTACTGAAGCTTTCTTT.

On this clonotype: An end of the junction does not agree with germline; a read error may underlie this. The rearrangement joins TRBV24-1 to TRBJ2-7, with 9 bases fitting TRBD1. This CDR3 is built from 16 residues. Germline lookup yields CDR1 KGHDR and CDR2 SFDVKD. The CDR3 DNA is TGTGCCAGCAGTTATCGCGATCCGGGACAGGGCTACGAGCAGTACTTC. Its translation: CASSYRDPGQGYEQYF.

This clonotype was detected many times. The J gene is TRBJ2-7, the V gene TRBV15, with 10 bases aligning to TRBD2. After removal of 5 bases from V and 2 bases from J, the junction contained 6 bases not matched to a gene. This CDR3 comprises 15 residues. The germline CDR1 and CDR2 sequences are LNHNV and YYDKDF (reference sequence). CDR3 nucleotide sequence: TGTGCCACCAGCCCAGAAGGACTAGCGGCCTACGAGCAGTACTTC. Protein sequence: CATSPEGLAAYEQYF.

Here the CDR3 reads CASSQKMGQGDEQYF. The CDR3 bases are TGTGCCAGCAGCCAGAAAATGGGACAGGGGGACGAGCAGTACTTC. The rearrangement joins TRBV7-9 to TRBJ2-7; 11 nucleotides line up with TRBD1. Losses at the gene ends were 5 bases for V and 5 bases for J; bases not matched to a gene: 8. The length of the CDR3 is 15 residues. Germline values: CDR1 SEHNR, CDR2 FQNEAQ (reference sequence).

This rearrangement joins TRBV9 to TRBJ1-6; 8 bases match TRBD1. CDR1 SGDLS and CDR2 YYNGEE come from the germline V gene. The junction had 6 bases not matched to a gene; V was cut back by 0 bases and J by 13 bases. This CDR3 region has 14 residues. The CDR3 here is CASSVGDRWQPLHF. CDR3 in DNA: TGTGCCAGCAGCGTAGGGGACAGGTGGCAGCCCCTCCACTTT.

This chain's CDR3 is CASRATGQAEQYF. For the CDR3, the DNA is TGTGCCAGCAGGGCTACAGGACAGGCTGAGCAGTACTTC. The rearrangement links TRBV10-3 to TRBJ2-7, with 7 bases fitting TRBD1. The CDR3 has 13 residues. The germline CDR1 and CDR2 sequences are ENHRY and SYGVKD. With 10 bases clipped from V and 7 bases from J, the junction kept 13 bases outside the gene matches.

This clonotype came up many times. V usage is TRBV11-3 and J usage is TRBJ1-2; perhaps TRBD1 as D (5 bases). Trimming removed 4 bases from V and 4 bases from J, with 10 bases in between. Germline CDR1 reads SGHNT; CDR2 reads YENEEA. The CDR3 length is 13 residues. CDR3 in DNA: TGTGCCAGCAGCTCCAGCGGGACCTATGGCTACACCTTC. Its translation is CASSSSGTYGYTF.

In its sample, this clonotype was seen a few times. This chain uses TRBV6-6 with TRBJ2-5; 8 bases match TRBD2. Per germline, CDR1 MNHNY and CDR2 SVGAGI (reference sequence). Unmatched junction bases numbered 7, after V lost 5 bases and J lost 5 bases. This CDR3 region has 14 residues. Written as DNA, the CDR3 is TGTGCCAGCAGTCCCCCGGGACTAGGGGAGACCCAGTACTTC. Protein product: CASSPPGLGETQYF.